The 21 T cell receptor beta chains below all came from one sample that was sequenced in a study of blood T cell repertoires in COVID-19. Method: immunoSEQ multiplex PCR; TCRdb's copy keeps in-frame clones and lacks some. The profile shows 130,000 to 150,000 clones, approximately 80% of them singletons. Sequenced sample: peripheral blood. The receptors stem from an elderly woman in a cohort sampled during active or convalescent COVID-19.

This chain uses TRBV11-3 with TRBJ1-3, with D possibly being TRBD1 (6 bases). Trimming cost V 2 bases and J 0 bases, with 14 bases left between them. This CDR3 has 17 amino acids. CDR1 is SGHNT and CDR2 is YENEEA in the germline V gene. CDR3 coding DNA: TGTGCCAGCAGCTTACCCAGGGGTGTCAACTCTGGAAACACCATATATTTT. It is translated as CASSLPRGVNSGNTIYF.

The chain has TRBV15 and TRBJ2-3; 8 bases line up with TRBD1. Germline CDR1 LNHNV, CDR2 YYDKDF (reference sequence). J gave up 4 bases and V 1 base, and 4 bases lay outside the gene matches. The CDR3 is 15 amino acids. CDR3 in DNA: TGTGCCACCAGCAGAGCCAGGGGGCGGGCAGATACGCAGTATTTT. Residues: CATSRARGRADTQYF.

The count of this clone is one. The gene calls are TRBV5-5 and TRBJ1-1, with a possible D match to TRBD1 (5 bases). V was clipped by 4 bases and J by 6 bases, with 22 bases between them. Germline CDR1 SGHKS, CDR2 YYEKEE (reference sequence). The CDR3 totals 16 residues. The CDR3 loop is CASSLPRSRVDPEAFF. Here the CDR3 DNA reads TGTGCCAGCAGCCTTCCGCGTAGCAGGGTAGACCCTGAAGCTTTCTTT.

The rearrangement links TRBV6-5 to TRBJ1-5; TRBD1 might be the D (6 bases). This CDR3 comprises 15 residues. Trimming took 6 bases from V and 9 from J, leaving 21 bases between them. From germline, CDR1 is MNHEY and CDR2 SVGAGI. This CDR3 reads CASRLDGTRFRPQHF. The DNA for the CDR3 is TGTGCCAGCAGATTAGACGGGACACGGTTTCGGCCCCAGCATTTT.

The chain recombines TRBV27 with TRBJ2-1; tentative D call: TRBD1 (5 bases). In germline, CDR1 is MNHEY, CDR2 SMNVEV (reference sequence). The CDR3 runs to 12 residues. V shed 3 bases and J shed 9 bases, with 9 bases lying between them. CDR3 sequence (DNA): TGTGCCAGCAGTTTGTGGGGCGCTGAGCAGTTCTTC. Translating gives CASSLWGAEQFF.

This chain connects TRBV5-1 to TRBJ1-2; 8 nucleotides align to TRBD1. The CDR3 totals 15 residues. The V gene's germline CDR1 is SGHRS and CDR2 YFSETQ. J gave up 0 bases and V 4 bases, and 5 bases lay outside the gene matches. CDR3 protein: CASSPGQVANYGYTF. The CDR3 DNA follows: TGCGCCAGCAGCCCGGGACAGGTTGCTAACTATGGCTACACCTTC.

J is TRBJ2-1 and V is TRBV21-1; the DNA was not used to check the table's D call, TRBD2. TRBV21-1 is assigned pseudogene status. The CDR3 covers 15 residues. The CDR3 sequence is CASSRSGGAYNEQFF. The CDR3 nucleotides read TGTGCCAGCAGCCGTAGCGGGGGGGCGTACAATGAGCAGTTCTTC.

This clone appeared a few times. The chain is built from TRBV28 and TRBJ1-2, with D unresolved. The germline gives CDR1 MDHEN, CDR2 SYDVKM. V was trimmed by 3 bases and J by 8 bases, leaving 13 bases between them. The CDR3 extends over 13 amino acids. The CDR3 is CASSFWRDEGYTF. DNA for the CDR3: TGTGCCAGCAGTTTTTGGCGGGATGAGGGCTACACCTTC.

The chain is built from TRBV2 and TRBJ2-3; 8 bases match TRBD1. The V gene end was trimmed by 5 bases and the J gene end by 4 bases; junction bases not matched to a gene: 8. CDR3 length: 15 amino acids. Per germline, CDR1 SNHLY and CDR2 FYNNEI. The CDR3 loop is CASSLGQGRSDTQYF. In DNA form, the CDR3 reads TGTGCCAGCAGTCTCGGACAGGGACGGTCAGATACGCAGTATTTT.

The rearrangement uses TRBV7-2 and TRBJ1-4; D perhaps matches TRBD1 (6 bases). Germline values: CDR1 SGHTA, CDR2 FQGNSA. This CDR3 spans 15 amino acids. The V end lost 3 bases, the J end lost 10 bases, and 18 bases lay between the germline ends. CDR3: CASSFTGSGGGKLFF. The CDR3, as DNA: TGTGCCAGCAGCTTTACAGGGTCCGGGGGGGGAAAACTGTTTTTT.

This chain uses TRBV4-2 with TRBJ1-5; TRBD1 aligns across 8 bases. The CDR3 loop spans 15 amino acids. Looked up from germline, CDR1 is LGHNA and CDR2 is YNFKEQ. Germline trimming cut 2 bases from V and 9 bases from J; bases unmatched to any gene: 9. Written as DNA, the CDR3 is TGTGCCAGCAGCCAAAACCAGGGGGCGCGTCTGCCCCAGCATTTT. It specifies CASSQNQGARLPQHF.

The rearrangement joins TRBV5-4 to TRBJ2-5; 7 nucleotides align to TRBD1. This CDR3 region has 14 residues. The junction had 6 bases not matched to a gene; V was cut back by 2 bases and J by 5 bases. The germline V gene has CDR1 SGHNT and CDR2 YYREEE (reference sequence). The CDR3 DNA is TGTGCCAGCAGCTTCGGCAGGGGGTTGGAGACCCAGTACTTC. It yields the protein CASSFGRGLETQYF.

The table lists this clone with a few counts. The chain carries TRBV9 and TRBJ1-2; D might be TRBD1 (5 bases). The V and J ends lost 4 bases and 4 bases respectively, with 11 bases between them. The CDR3 extends over 13 amino acids. The V gene's germline CDR1 is SGDLS and CDR2 YYNGEE. CDR3 DNA sequence: TGTGCCAGCAGCCCCGACGGGGGCTATGGCTACACCTTC. It is translated as CASSPDGGYGYTF.

V is TRBV15 and J is TRBJ1-2; D is unclear. The germline V and J ends were trimmed by 1 base and 5 bases, with 5 bases remaining between them. CDR1 is LNHNV and CDR2 is YYDKDF in the germline V gene (reference sequence). The CDR3 has 12 amino acids. DNA of the CDR3: TGTGCCACCAGCAGAGCCCTATATGGCTACACCTTC. This gives the protein CATSRALYGYTF. Drawing the rest from reference TRBV15 and TRBJ1-2, the complete variable domain is DAMVIQNPRYQVTQFGKPVTLSCSQTLNHNVMYWYQQKSSQAPKLLFHYYDKDFNNEADTPDNFQSRRPNTSFCFLDIRSPGLGDTAMYLCATSRALYGYTFGSGTRLTVV.

This clone was seen more than once but under ten times. The V gene is TRBV6-5, the J gene TRBJ2-5; D is perhaps TRBD1 (5 bases). There are 14 residues in the CDR3. With 5 bases removed from V and 2 bases from J, the gap between germline ends came to 12 bases. CDR1 and CDR2 (germline): MNHEY, SVGAGI. The CDR3 reads CASSKNRGQETQYF. In DNA, the CDR3 is TGTGCCAGCAGTAAAAATAGGGGACAAGAGACCCAGTACTTC.

This clone was observed a handful of times. The CDR3 coding sequence is TGTGCCAGCAGAGGCGAGAGACTAGCGGGGGGTAGCTCCTACAATGAGCAGTTCTTC. Its protein product is CASRGERLAGGSSYNEQFF. The chain combines TRBV27 with TRBJ2-1; 13 bases match TRBD2. Germline CDR1 MNHEY, CDR2 SMNVEV (reference sequence). V dropped 6 bases and J dropped 0; count of bases not matched to a gene: 11. This CDR3 spans 19 amino acids.

As for this clone: This same CDR3 is encoded by further DNA sequences in the sample. The chain has TRBV4-2 and TRBJ1-2; D unresolved. The CDR3 extends over 13 amino acids. Germline V lookup: CDR1 LGHNA, CDR2 YNFKEQ. The V gene lost 0 bases and the J gene lost 4 bases, with 6 bases spanning the gap. The DNA for the CDR3 is TGTGCCAGCAGCCAAGATCGGGGCTATGGCTACACCTTC. It translates to CASSQDRGYGYTF.

J is TRBJ2-3 and V is TRBV5-1; tentative D call: TRBD1 (5 bases). The V gene's germline CDR1 is SGHRS and CDR2 YFSETQ. Trimming pared 4 bases from V and 0 bases from J, leaving 9 bases between. The CDR3 length is 14 residues. The CDR3 protein is CASSARDSTDTQYF. CDR3 DNA sequence: TGCGCCAGCAGCGCCAGGGATAGCACAGATACGCAGTATTTT.

This chain connects TRBV18 to TRBJ2-2; D is perhaps TRBD2 (6 bases). The CDR3 is 15 residues long. Germline lookup yields CDR1 KGHSH and CDR2 LQKENI. The V and J ends lost 8 bases and 4 bases respectively, with 17 bases between them. Written as DNA, the CDR3 is TGTGCCAGCCCCATCGCAGGACTACGCACCGGGGAGCTGTTTTTT. It yields the protein CASPIAGLRTGELFF.

V and J are TRBV20-1 and TRBJ1-5; no firm D call. The CDR3 has 14 amino acids. V shed 3 bases and J shed 2 bases, with 11 bases lying between them. CDR1 is DFQATT and CDR2 is SNEGSKA in the germline V gene (reference sequence). The CDR3 spells CSASSGFRNQPQHF. CDR3 in DNA: TGCAGTGCTAGTTCGGGTTTTCGCAATCAGCCCCAGCATTTT.

V and J are TRBV19 and TRBJ1-4; no firm D call. CDR1 and CDR2 (germline): LNHDA, SQIVND (reference sequence). CDR3 length equals 13 residues. The V end was cut by 5 bases, the J end by 2 bases, with 6 bases between. The CDR3 reads CASSRWTNEKLFF. The CDR3 nucleotides are TGTGCCAGTAGTCGGTGGACTAATGAAAAACTGTTTTTT. The whole variable domain, remainder taken from reference TRBV19 and TRBJ1-4, is DGGITQSPKYLFRKEGQNVTLSCEQNLNHDAMYWYRQDPGQGLRLIYYSQIVNDFQKGDIAEGYSVSREKKESFPLTVTSAQKNPTAFYLCASSRWTNEKLFFGSGTQLSVL.